These 10 T cell receptor beta chains came from one sample sequenced in a study of STAT3 mutations in large granular lymphocyte leukemia. Only in-frame clones appear in the TCRdb table, and some are missing; sequencing was by immunoSEQ multiplex PCR. The data show approximately 15,000 clones, over 85% seen once. These receptors' antigens are unknown. General observations from the study: Every T-LGLL patient had at least one immunodominant TCRbeta clonotype.

The sequencing sample was made of peripheral blood mononuclear cells. Receptor source: a man in his forties with T-cell large granular lymphocyte leukemia. Some clones in this sample may be carry-over from other donors' samples.

The V call is TRBV18, the J call TRBJ1-2, with D tentatively TRBD1 (6 bases). CDR3 length: 14 residues. CDR1 and CDR2 (germline): KGHSH, LQKENI. Between the trimmed V and J ends, which lost 4 bases and 0 bases, there was a span of 9 bases. DNA for the CDR3: TGTGCCAGCTCACGGGACACCTCTAACTATGGCTACACCTTC. Translating it yields CASSRDTSNYGYTF. Together with reference TRBV18 and TRBJ1-2, the CDR3 gives the full variable domain: NAGVMQNPRHLVRRRGQEARLRCSPMKGHSHVYWYRQLPEEGLKFMVYLQKENIIDESGMPKERFSAEFPKEGPSILRIQQVVRGDSAAYFCASSRDTSNYGYTFGSGTRLTVV.

V is TRBV19 and J is TRBJ1-6; a possible D gene is TRBD1 (5 bases). The V gene lost 5 bases and the J gene lost 10 bases, with 15 bases spanning the gap. The CDR3 has 14 amino acids. Germline CDR1 is LNHDA and CDR2 is SQIVND (reference sequence). The CDR3 region has the DNA TGTGCCAGTAGTCCGGATATCGGGGGGTCACCCCTCCACTTT. Its protein is CASSPDIGGSPLHF.

This clone rates as medium-sized. J is TRBJ2-7 and V is TRBV27; 7 bases map to TRBD1. V dropped 6 bases and J dropped 5; count of bases not matched to a gene: 4. The CDR3 sequence is 12 residues long. CDR1 is MNHEY, CDR2 SMNVEV, per germline (reference sequence). The CDR3 reads CASSLGQDEQYF. Here the CDR3 DNA reads TGTGCCAGCAGCCTCGGACAGGACGAGCAGTACTTC.

The chain combines TRBV7-9 with TRBJ2-2; 8 bases line up with TRBD1. Germline V gives CDR1 SEHNR, CDR2 FQNEAQ (reference sequence). The CDR3 has 17 residues. V was pared by 5 bases and J by 1 base, with 9 bases of the junction left unmatched. The DNA for the CDR3 is TGTGCCAGCAGCCCCCAGGCCGGGACAGGGAACACCGGGGAGCTGTTTTTT. It codes for CASSPQAGTGNTGELFF.

The chain links TRBV28 to TRBJ2-5; 9 bases are a match to TRBD1. V lost 10 bases, J lost 5 bases, and 8 bases stayed unmatched. Germline V gene lookup returns CDR1 MDHEN and CDR2 SYDVKM. This CDR3 is built from 13 residues. CDR3 region: CAITGGGRETQYF. The CDR3 bases are TGTGCCATAACAGGGGGCGGAAGGGAGACCCAGTACTTC.

The V and J genes are TRBV18 and TRBJ2-5; D remains ambiguous. Trimming pared 1 base from V and 5 bases from J, leaving 11 bases between. Germline CDR1 reads KGHSH; CDR2 reads LQKENI. The CDR3 sequence is 14 residues long. CDR3 DNA: TGTGCCAGCTCACCACAGTCAGACTGGGAGACCCAGTACTTC. It encodes CASSPQSDWETQYF.

This chain connects TRBV4-3 to TRBJ1-1; possible D gene TRBD1, 6 bases. Trimming took off 1 base at V and 4 bases at J, with 25 bases between the two ends. This CDR3 comprises 19 residues. Germline values: CDR1 LGHNA, CDR2 YSLEER. CDR3 in DNA: TGCGCCAGCAGCCAAGGCGGTCGGGGGCCTGAGGGTCTCCTCACTGAAGCTTTCTTT. Encoded protein: CASSQGGRGPEGLLTEAFF.

The chain joins TRBV4-3 to TRBJ1-2; no clear D gene. V was shortened by 0 bases and J by 2 bases, with 7 bases between the two germline ends. Germline-derived CDR1 and CDR2 are LGHNA and YSLEER. This CDR3 contains 14 residues. The CDR3, as DNA: TGCGCCAGCAGCCAAGATACGGGGAACTATGGCTACACCTTC. This codes for CASSQDTGNYGYTF.

V usage is TRBV29-1 and J usage is TRBJ2-7; possibly TRBD2 for D (7 bases). This CDR3 is 14 amino acids long. Germline V gives CDR1 SQVTM, CDR2 ANQGSEA. Trimming left V 7 bases short and J 0 bases short, with 16 bases between. Written as DNA, the CDR3 is TGCAGCGCGGTTTATGGGGGGGCCTCCTACGAGCAGTACTTC. It is translated as CSAVYGGASYEQYF.

The CDR3 DNA reads as TGCGCCAGCAGCTTGGATGGGGGAAGGGGGGATCAGCCCCAGCATTTT. Residues: CASSLDGGRGDQPQHF. The V gene is TRBV5-1, the J gene TRBJ1-5; tentatively, D is TRBD1 (6 bases). Germline V lookup: CDR1 SGHRS, CDR2 YFSETQ. CDR3 size: 16 residues. Trimming cost V 0 bases and J 5 bases, with 15 bases left between them.